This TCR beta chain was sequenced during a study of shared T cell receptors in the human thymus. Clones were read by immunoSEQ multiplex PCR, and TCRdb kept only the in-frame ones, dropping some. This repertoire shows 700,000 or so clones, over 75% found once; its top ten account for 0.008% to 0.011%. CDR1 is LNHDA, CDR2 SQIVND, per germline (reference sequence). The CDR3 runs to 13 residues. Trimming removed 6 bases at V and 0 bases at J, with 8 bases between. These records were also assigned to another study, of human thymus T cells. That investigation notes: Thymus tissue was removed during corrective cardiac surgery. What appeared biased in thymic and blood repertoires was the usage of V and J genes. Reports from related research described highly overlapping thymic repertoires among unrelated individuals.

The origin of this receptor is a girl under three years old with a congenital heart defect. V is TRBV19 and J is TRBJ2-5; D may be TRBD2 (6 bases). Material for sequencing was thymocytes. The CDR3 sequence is CASSGGYQETQYF. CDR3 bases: TGTGCCAGTAGCGGGGGTTACCAAGAGACCCAGTACTTC.